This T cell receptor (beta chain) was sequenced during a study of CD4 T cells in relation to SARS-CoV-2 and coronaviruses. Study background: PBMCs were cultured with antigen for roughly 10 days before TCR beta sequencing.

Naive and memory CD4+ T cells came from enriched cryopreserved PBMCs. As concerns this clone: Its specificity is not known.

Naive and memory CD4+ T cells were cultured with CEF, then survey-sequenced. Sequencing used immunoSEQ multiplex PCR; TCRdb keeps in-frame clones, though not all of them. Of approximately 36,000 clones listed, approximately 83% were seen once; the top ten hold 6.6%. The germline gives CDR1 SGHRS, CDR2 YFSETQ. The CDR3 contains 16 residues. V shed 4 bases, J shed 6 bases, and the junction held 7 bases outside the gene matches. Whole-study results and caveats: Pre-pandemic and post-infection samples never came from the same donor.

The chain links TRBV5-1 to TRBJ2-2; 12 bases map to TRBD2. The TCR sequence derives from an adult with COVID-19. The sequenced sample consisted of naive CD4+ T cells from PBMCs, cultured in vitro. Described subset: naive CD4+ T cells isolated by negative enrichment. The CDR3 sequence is CASSLRLAGDSGELFF. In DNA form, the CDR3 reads TGCGCCAGCAGCCTAAGACTAGCGGGAGATTCCGGGGAGCTGTTTTTT.